The 32 T cell receptor beta chains reported below all come from one sample, sequenced in a study of cytomegalovirus exposure and HLA in healthy donors. The PCR contained 60 Vbeta and 13 Jbeta primers. The table came from immunoSEQ multiplex PCR; TCRdb's copy has only in-frame clones and leaves some out. The profile covers about 180,000 clones, with over 70% appearing a single time and approximately 0.51% taken by the ten largest. The source material was PBMCs. The receptors were gathered from a woman between 50 and 59 years old in good health and CMV-seronegative.

The chain joins TRBV5-1 to TRBJ2-5; 9 positions agree with TRBD1. Germline-derived CDR1 and CDR2 are SGHRS and YFSETQ. Trimming took 2 bases from V and 5 from J; bases not matched to a gene: 7. CDR3 length: 15 amino acids. CDR3 in DNA: TGCGCCAGCAGCTTTAGGACAGGGGCATCGGAGACCCAGTACTTC. Translation gives CASSFRTGASETQYF.

Regarding this clone: Other DNA sequences of this sample code for an identical CDR3. The chain employs TRBV11-2 and TRBJ2-1; possible D gene TRBD2, 6 bases. The germline V gene has CDR1 SGHAT and CDR2 FQNNGV. The CDR3 is made up of 15 amino acids. The ends were cut back, 5 bases at V and 0 bases at J, with 11 bases in the middle. CDR3 protein: CASSKTGSSYNEQFF. As DNA, the CDR3 is TGTGCCAGCAGCAAAACCGGGAGCTCCTACAATGAGCAGTTCTTC.

The chain employs TRBV7-2 and TRBJ2-7, with 7 bases lining up with TRBD2. The trim removed 5 bases at V and 3 bases at J, leaving 10 bases unmatched. Looked up from germline, CDR1 is SGHTA and CDR2 is FQGNSA. The CDR3 covers 15 residues. CDR3 sequence (DNA): TGTGCCAGCAGCGCCGGGTTGGGGGGGGGCTACGAGCAGTACTTC. Its protein product is CASSAGLGGGYEQYF.

V gene TRBV10-3 combines with J gene TRBJ2-7; TRBD1 matches 7 bases. The CDR3 totals 11 residues. CDR1 ENHRY and CDR2 SYGVKD come from the germline V gene. With V trimmed by 5 bases and J by 6 bases, 1 base remained unmatched. CDR3 sequence reads: CAISTGAEQYF. The CDR3, as DNA: TGTGCCATCAGTACAGGGGCCGAGCAGTACTTC.

The chain couples TRBV7-9 to TRBJ2-7, with TRBD1 matching 9 bases. The length of the CDR3 is 16 residues. The V gene's germline CDR1 is SEHNR and CDR2 FQNEAQ (reference sequence). Trimming removed 0 bases from V and 2 bases from J; junction bases left unmatched: 5. In nucleotides, the CDR3 is TGTGCCAGCAGCTTAGCCTCGGGACAGGGCGCCTACGAGCAGTACTTC. Amino acids: CASSLASGQGAYEQYF.

The rearrangement joins TRBV5-1 to TRBJ2-3; a weak D match, TRBD2 (6 bases). CDR1 and CDR2 from the germline V gene are SGHRS and YFSETQ. This CDR3 spans 13 amino acids. Trimming removed 0 bases at V and 5 bases at J, with 7 bases between. The CDR3 region has the DNA TGCGCCAGCAGCTTGGTGGGGGGAGATACGCAGTATTTT. Protein product: CASSLVGGDTQYF.

V is TRBV15 and J is TRBJ1-3; tentatively, D is TRBD1 (6 bases). V was shortened by 0 bases and J by 2 bases, with 8 bases between the two germline ends. Germline V gene sequence: CDR1 LNHNV, CDR2 YYDKDF (reference sequence). This CDR3 spans 15 amino acids. In DNA form, the CDR3 reads TGTGCCACCAGCAGAGACAGGGGCCCTGGAAACACCATATATTTT. Protein product: CATSRDRGPGNTIYF.

The chain has TRBV4-3 and TRBJ2-1, with TRBD2 identical over 11 bases. Germline CDR1 and CDR2: LGHNA and YSLEER. Trimming cost V 3 bases and J 1 base; bases outside gene matches: 11. The CDR3 contains 19 residues. Here the CDR3 reads CASSQLRGSGGASYNEQFF. As DNA, the CDR3 is TGCGCCAGCAGCCAGCTTAGGGGTAGCGGGGGGGCTTCCTACAATGAGCAGTTCTTC.

J is TRBJ2-5 and V is TRBV5-5, with D perhaps TRBD1 (5 bases). Trimming shortened V by 4 bases and J by 2 bases, and 18 bases separated the two germline ends. The CDR3 runs to 16 residues. The germline CDR1 and CDR2 sequences are SGHKS and YYEKEE (reference sequence). CDR3 amino acids: CASSPPTGSGQETQYF. The CDR3 bases are TGTGCCAGCAGCCCGCCGACTGGGTCAGGGCAAGAGACCCAGTACTTC.

A remark on this clone: The junction departs from the called germline gene at one end, perhaps through a read error. The genes are TRBV6-5 and TRBJ2-7, with D maybe TRBD2 (6 bases). Germline assignment: CDR1 MNHEY and CDR2 SVGAGI. The CDR3 is 12 amino acids. The CDR3, as DNA: TGTGCCAGCAGTTCCGGGGGTTACGCGCAGTACTTC. Amino acids: CASSSGGYAQYF.

The chain joins TRBV7-2 to TRBJ2-1, with 7 bases aligning to TRBD2. V was clipped by 4 bases and J by 4 bases; unmatched bases: 7. Germline CDR1 reads SGHTA; CDR2 reads FQGNSA. The CDR3 spans 15 residues. The CDR3 protein is CASSWTRELYNEQFF. CDR3 sequence (DNA): TGTGCCAGCAGCTGGACTAGGGAGCTATACAATGAGCAGTTCTTC.

The chain has TRBV15 and TRBJ2-3; 9 nucleotides align to TRBD1. The CDR3 totals 14 residues. Germline V gene data show CDR1 as LNHNV and CDR2 as YYDKDF (reference sequence). Losses at the gene ends were 6 bases for V and 3 bases for J; bases not matched to a gene: 4. The CDR3 is CATRRDRATDTQYF. The CDR3 DNA is TGTGCCACCAGGCGGGACAGGGCGACAGATACGCAGTATTTT.

The rearrangement uses TRBV11-2 and TRBJ1-5, with D perhaps matching TRBD1 (6 bases). CDR1 and CDR2 (germline): SGHAT, FQNNGV. This CDR3 contains 16 residues. V was trimmed by 5 bases and J by 4 bases, leaving 18 bases between them. This CDR3 reads CASSGGVGARNQPQHF. DNA of the CDR3: TGTGCCAGCAGCGGGGGGGTGGGGGCTCGGAATCAGCCCCAGCATTTT.

This chain joins TRBV7-8 and TRBJ2-7; possible D gene TRBD1, 6 bases. Germline V gene data show CDR1 as SGHVS and CDR2 as FQNEAQ. This CDR3 contains 14 residues. Trimming left V 5 bases short and J 3 bases short, with 14 bases between. DNA for the CDR3: TGTGCCAGCAGCCCAGGGATAGGGGGCTACGAGCAGTACTTC. Translating it yields CASSPGIGGYEQYF.

The J gene is TRBJ2-3, the V gene TRBV7-9, with TRBD1 matching 7 bases. The CDR3 sequence is 15 residues long. The V segment lost 1 base and the J segment 4 bases; nucleotides outside the gene matches: 5. CDR1 and CDR2 from the germline V gene are SEHNR and FQNEAQ (reference sequence). The CDR3 here is CASSLGGTAADTQYF. The CDR3 region has the DNA TGTGCCAGCAGCTTAGGGGGGACAGCGGCAGATACGCAGTATTTT.

The chain joins TRBV27 to TRBJ1-2; TRBD1 matches 9 bases. With 6 bases clipped from V and 3 bases from J, the junction kept 5 bases outside the gene matches. CDR3 size: 14 residues. CDR1 is MNHEY and CDR2 is SMNVEV in the germline V gene (reference sequence). The DNA of the CDR3 is TGTGCCAGCAGGAGGGGACAGGGAGACTATGGCTACACCTTC. Its protein is CASRRGQGDYGYTF.

V is TRBV25-1 and J is TRBJ1-4; possibly TRBD1 for D (6 bases). Germline CDR1 reads MGHDK; CDR2 reads SYGVNS. The CDR3 has 16 residues. V was cut by 6 bases and J by 6 bases, with 20 bases left in between. The DNA of the CDR3 is TGTGCCAGCAGCCCTCCCAAGAGGGGGTGGGATGAAAAACTGTTTTTT. Protein sequence: CASSPPKRGWDEKLFF.

The chain is built from TRBV6-5 and TRBJ1-2; TRBD1 agrees at 10 bases. This CDR3 spans 15 amino acids. CDR1 is MNHEY, CDR2 SVGAGI, per germline. Unmatched junction bases numbered 5, after V lost 3 bases and J lost 4 bases. This chain's CDR3 is CASSYRDRGTYGYTF. CDR3 DNA: TGTGCCAGCAGTTATCGGGACAGGGGCACCTATGGCTACACCTTC.

This clone was seen a few times. V and J are TRBV9 and TRBJ1-2, with D possibly being TRBD1 (6 bases). CDR1 and CDR2 from the germline V gene are SGDLS and YYNGEE. V lost 3 bases to trimming and J lost 10 bases, with 22 bases between them. The CDR3 covers 15 residues. CDR3 residues: CASSGGVDVDRDYTF. Written as DNA, the CDR3 is TGTGCCAGCAGCGGGGGCGTGGATGTGGACAGAGACTACACCTTC.

This chain links TRBV29-1 with TRBJ2-7; possible D gene TRBD1, 5 bases. Germline V gene data show CDR1 as SQVTM and CDR2 as ANQGSEA. Trimming shortened V by 4 bases and J by 6 bases, and 13 bases separated the two germline ends. The CDR3 runs to 12 residues. The CDR3 loop reads CSVVQETVEQYF. CDR3 nucleotide sequence: TGCAGCGTTGTACAGGAGACGGTCGAGCAGTACTTC.

The chain recombines TRBV5-1 with TRBJ2-1; D is ambiguous. CDR1 and CDR2 from the germline V gene are SGHRS and YFSETQ. The CDR3 contains 14 residues. V was clipped by 6 bases and J by 0 bases, with 10 bases between them. The CDR3 coding sequence is TGCGCCAGCAACACAGATCCCTCCTACAATGAGCAGTTCTTC. It yields the protein CASNTDPSYNEQFF.

V is TRBV5-1 and J is TRBJ2-1; D remains unclear. Germline V gives CDR1 SGHRS, CDR2 YFSETQ. The CDR3 is made up of 12 amino acids. The V gene lost 0 bases and the J gene lost 7 bases, with 5 bases spanning the gap. As DNA, the CDR3 is TGCGCCAGCAGCTTGGGCGCAAATGAGCAGTTCTTC. Its protein is CASSLGANEQFF.

The chain joins TRBV4-1 to TRBJ2-5; 8 positions agree with TRBD2. CDR3 size: 15 residues. V lost 4 bases to trimming and J lost 1 base; unmatched junction nucleotides: 5. CDR1 and CDR2 from the germline V gene are MGHRA and YSYEKL. The CDR3 DNA follows: TGCGCCAGCAGCCCACTCGGGAGGGCCCAAGAGACCCAGTACTTC. It codes for CASSPLGRAQETQYF.

This rearrangement joins TRBV5-4 to TRBJ2-1; D perhaps matches TRBD2 (5 bases). There are 12 residues in the CDR3. Germline V gene sequence: CDR1 SGHNT, CDR2 YYREEE (reference sequence). V lost 3 bases and J 11 bases, leaving 12 bases between the germline ends. The CDR3 sequence is CASSSGYGQQFF. The CDR3 DNA follows: TGTGCCAGCAGCTCGGGATACGGGCAGCAGTTCTTC.

This clone was seen a few times. CDR3 sequence: CASIPTGHTNQPQHF. The CDR3 DNA follows: TGTGCCAGTATTCCGACAGGTCATACCAATCAGCCCCAGCATTTT. The rearrangement uses TRBV19 and TRBJ1-5; possible D gene TRBD1, 6 bases. CDR3 length equals 15 residues. Trimming removed 7 bases from V and 3 bases from J, with 16 bases in between. Germline V gene data show CDR1 as LNHDA and CDR2 as SQIVND (reference sequence). The entire variable domain, with the rest obtained from reference TRBV19 and TRBJ1-5, is as follows: DGGITQSPKYLFRKEGQNVTLSCEQNLNHDAMYWYRQDPGQGLRLIYYSQIVNDFQKGDIAEGYSVSREKKESFPLTVTSAQKNPTAFYLCASIPTGHTNQPQHFGDGTRLSIL.

In DNA form, the CDR3 reads TGTGCCAGCTCACCGCGGCGGGAGGAGGACACTGAAGCTTTCTTT. It is translated as CASSPRREEDTEAFF. The rearrangement uses TRBV18 and TRBJ1-1; unclear D gene. Germline V lookup: CDR1 KGHSH, CDR2 LQKENI. Trimming left V 3 bases short and J 3 bases short, with 14 bases between. The CDR3 covers 15 residues.

V usage is TRBV7-3 and J usage is TRBJ2-3, with D possibly matching TRBD2 (6 bases). Germline V gene data show CDR1 as SGHTA and CDR2 as FQGTGA. This CDR3 contains 16 residues. V was shortened by 5 bases and J by 0 bases, with 15 bases between the two germline ends. The CDR3 DNA reads TGTGCCAGCAGCAAAGGAGTAGCGGTCAGCACAGATACGCAGTATTTT. The encoded protein is CASSKGVAVSTDTQYF.

This chain uses TRBV30 with TRBJ2-1; possibly TRBD1 for D (5 bases). The germline gives CDR1 GTSNPN, CDR2 SVGIG (reference sequence). This CDR3 is 15 amino acids long. V lost 3 bases and J 0 bases, leaving 12 bases between the germline ends. The CDR3 is CAWRPKGYSYNEQFF. The DNA of the CDR3 is TGTGCCTGGAGGCCAAAGGGGTACTCCTACAATGAGCAGTTCTTC.

V usage is TRBV11-1 and J usage is TRBJ2-2; D might be TRBD2 (6 bases). There are 15 residues in the CDR3. Germline loops: CDR1 SGHAT, CDR2 FQDESV (reference sequence). The germline V and J ends were trimmed by 5 bases and 6 bases, with 16 bases remaining between them. CDR3 sequence: CASSALLASAGELFF. The CDR3 DNA reads as TGTGCCAGCAGCGCGCTCTTGGCTAGCGCCGGGGAGCTGTTTTTT.

The chain is built from TRBV7-3 and TRBJ2-2; 9 nucleotides agree with TRBD2. The CDR3 sequence is 15 residues long. Germline assignment: CDR1 SGHTA and CDR2 FQGTGA. The V and J ends lost 6 bases and 4 bases, in that order; junction bases with no gene match: 6. The CDR3 spells CASRAARGGTGELFF. In DNA, the CDR3 is TGTGCCAGCAGGGCGGCGCGGGGGGGCACCGGGGAGCTGTTTTTT. The variable domain in full, with the rest retrieved from reference TRBV7-3 and TRBJ2-2, is GAGVSQTPSNKVTEKGKYVELRCDPISGHTALYWYRQSLGQGPEFLIYFQGTGAADDSGLPNDRFFAVRPEGSVSTLKIQRTERGDSAVYLCASRAARGGTGELFFGEGSRLTVL.

The chain is built from TRBV28 and TRBJ1-5; possible D gene TRBD1, 6 bases. With 5 bases removed from V and 2 bases from J, the gap between germline ends came to 13 bases. The CDR3 is 15 amino acids. In germline, CDR1 is MDHEN, CDR2 SYDVKM. The CDR3 bases are TGTGCCAGCAGTACGCAGGGGCAGGGCAATCAGCCCCAGCATTTT. Translated: CASSTQGQGNQPQHF.

V and J are TRBV7-8 and TRBJ1-2; unclear D gene. V lost 5 bases and J 8 bases, leaving 24 bases between the germline ends. CDR1 is SGHVS, CDR2 FQNEAQ, per germline. The CDR3 loop spans 16 amino acids. The CDR3 DNA sequence: TGTGCCAGCAGCCCCACCCAGGCCGGGGTGGCGGCGGGCTACACCTTC. This sequence encodes CASSPTQAGVAAGYTF.